This T cell receptor (beta chain) was sequenced during a study of glioma-infiltrating T cells after dendritic cell vaccination (dated by TCRdb to 2016 to 2017). Concerning the study at large: A cohort of about 15 glioblastoma patients from Phase I and II dendritic cell vaccination trials was included, of whom 9 were newly diagnosed and 6 had recurrent disease. Autologous tumor lysate-pulsed dendritic cell vaccination was administered to the patients between about 2002 and 2013. To make the vaccine, monocyte-derived dendritic cells were cultured for seven to eight days with IL-4 and GM-CSF and then pulsed overnight with autologous tumor lysate. Patients received three intradermal dendritic cell vaccine injections at biweekly intervals in the arm below the axilla. In glioblastoma patients vaccinated with dendritic cells, deep sequencing of TCR beta CDR3 regions served to measure tumor-infiltrating lymphocyte content and to compare repertoires between tumor and blood. Survival after dendritic cell vaccination was correlated with TCR sequencing metrics, such as TIL content and the overlap between tumor and blood repertoires.

From its cysteine to its phenylalanine, the CDR3 spans 16 amino acids. Only the CDR3 DNA stays, 48 bases, in frame from base 1. V has 3 bases trimmed and J has 6 bases trimmed; junction bases matching no gene number 9. Looking up the germline V gene yields CDR1 SGDLS and CDR2 YYNGEE. The immunoSEQ assay amplified TCRB CDR3 regions from approximately 1.8 micrograms of genomic DNA, or from all available DNA when less than that amount was available. The multiplex PCR employed 60 forward primers targeting TCR V beta segments and 13 reverse primers targeting J beta segments. To estimate the number of reads per starting template, synthetic control templates were added to each sample at limiting dilution. Reads of 87 bp were generated by sequencing on the Illumina HiSeq System. As for how the authors treated the data: PCR and sequencing errors were removed by a nearest neighbor algorithm that merged closely related sequences. TCR overlap was defined as the percentage of unique tumor TCR beta sequences that were also found in the peripheral blood of the same patient. In its TCRdb copy, this immuneACCESS table keeps in-frame sequences only and misses some clones. Where compared with another copy, unresolved V genes explain less than half of these, and the others have no known cause. The V and J calls and the clone size are those of that table, but D and trimming were determined from the DNA. Here the sample has roughly 60,000 clones; about 80% occur a single time. The top ten constitute 15% to 17% of the sample.

Comments on this clone: Its antigen target is currently unknown. The record has no base qualities; no much larger clone is one base away.

What the work shows at the level of the full study, not this receptor alone: The response model built on TCR overlap across three groups was characterized as speculative, with prospective validation still needed. No direct relationship between TCR clonality and survival was found, suggesting a diverse polyclonal response may matter. The cohort was small and heterogeneous, and full blood and tumor sets were available for few patients, with initial-recurrent tumor pairs available for even fewer patients. Longer time to progression and overall survival after dendritic cell vaccination were predicted by higher estimated pretreatment TIL content.

The sample's time point label, decoded: after dendritic cell vaccination, including at tumor progression/relapse. Patients were selected on the basis of adequate residual fresh-frozen tumor tissue and more than two years of available survival data. An isocitrate dehydrogenase mutation was not carried by any of the glioblastoma patients, although molecular status was otherwise variable. PBMC collection took place before vaccination, two weeks after the third vaccination, and at tumor progression if progression occurred. The Qiagen DNeasy Blood extraction Kit was used to extract genomic DNA. This receptor was taken from a human donor with glioblastoma. Sample: blood, taken after dendritic cell vaccination. The chain links TRBV9 with TRBJ2-1; 10 middle bases align to TRBD1. CDR3 protein: CASSDQDRGICNEQFF. The bases are TGTGCCAGCAGCGACCAGGACAGGGGGATTTGCAATGAGCAGTTCTTC.